A single sample is the source of the 25 T cell receptor beta chains below, sequenced in a study of kidney transplant recipient with SARS-CoV-2 infection. TCRdb re-derived calls from the reads in MiXCR, one entry per CDR3 protein. Seen here are approximately 240,000 distinct CDR3 sequences, 29% observed once, and the top ten hold more than 6.5%. Sequencing used a blood sample, obtained at baseline and between days 110 and 120 from a kidney transplant recipient. The origin of the receptors is a male patient in his 30s who had COVID-19 and was a kidney transplant recipient. Certain T cells may be donor cells from the graft.

This clonotype was observed at least ten times. V is TRBV20-1 and J is TRBJ1-2; TRBD1 aligns across 7 bases. The CDR3 spans 13 residues. V gave up 4 bases and J gave up 5 bases; unmatched junction bases: 7. Germline-derived CDR1 and CDR2 are DFQATT and SNEGSKA (reference sequence). The DNA of the CDR3 is TGCAGTGCTAAGGGGGCGGATCCATATGGCTACACCTTC. Translating gives CSAKGADPYGYTF.

The sample holds a few counts of this clonotype. The chain is built from TRBV5-8 and TRBJ2-5; D is unclear. In germline, CDR1 is SGHTS, CDR2 YDEGEE. Trimming took 5 bases from V and 0 from J, leaving 8 bases between them. The CDR3 has 13 residues. In DNA form, the CDR3 reads TGTGCCAGCAGTACAGCTTACCAAGAGACCCAGTACTTC. The encoded protein is CASSTAYQETQYF.

As to this clonotype: Just one base apart from a much larger clone, this may be a read error. The chain is built from TRBV20-1 and TRBJ2-7; no reliable D call. V was pared by 1 base and J by 3 bases, with 16 bases between. The CDR3 spans 15 residues. Germline V gene sequence: CDR1 DFQATT, CDR2 SNEGSKA (reference sequence). CDR3 protein: CSARGFGRANYEQYF. In DNA form, the CDR3 reads TGCAGTGCTAGAGGATTTGGACGGGCCAACTACGAGCAGTACTTC.

This clonotype was seen many times. The chain links TRBV18 to TRBJ1-4; possible D gene TRBD1, 5 bases. The CDR3 loop spans 15 amino acids. Looked up from germline, CDR1 is KGHSH and CDR2 is LQKENI. Trimming removed 6 bases from V and 8 bases from J, with 19 bases in between. The CDR3 loop reads CASSRSQPGTEKLFF. DNA of the CDR3: TGTGCCAGCTCGCGTTCCCAACCCGGGACCGAAAAACTGTTTTTT.

As regards this clonotype: This sequence may be a read error, since a much larger clone differs from it by one base. The gene calls are TRBV11-2 and TRBJ1-2; the D is unclear. Germline V CDR1 and CDR2: SGHAT, FQNNGV. V was shortened by 3 bases and J by 4 bases, with 21 bases between the two germline ends. CDR3 length: 17 amino acids. CDR3 protein: CASSFHPTSRKTYGYTF. The CDR3 nucleotides are TGTGCCAGCAGCTTCCATCCAACAAGCAGAAAGACCTATGGCTACACCTTC.

Comment on this clonotype: It may be a read error: a sequence one base away is much more abundant. The chain recombines TRBV3-1 with TRBJ1-1; D is unresolved. CDR3 size: 17 residues. Trimming stripped 5 bases from V and 4 bases from J, with 23 bases between. Per the germline V gene, CDR1 is LGHDT and CDR2 is YNNKEL (reference sequence). The CDR3 spells CASSGFAPISIRTEAFF. Here the CDR3 DNA reads TGTGCCAGCAGCGGCTTCGCTCCCATTTCAATTCGCACTGAAGCTTTCTTT.

Comment on this clonotype: With a much larger clone just one base away, this may be a read error. This chain links TRBV2 with TRBJ2-7, with 11 bases lining up with TRBD2. Germline loops: CDR1 SNHLY, CDR2 FYNNEI. The CDR3 sequence is 15 residues long. CDR3 nucleotides: TGTGCCAGCAGGGAAGACCTAGCGGGAGGTTCCGAGCAGTGCTTC. Amino acid sequence: CASREDLAGGSEQCF.

Note on this clonotype: A much larger clone lies one base from this, so it may be a read error. V and J are TRBV14 and TRBJ2-2; D might be TRBD1 (7 bases). The CDR3 has 18 amino acids. Germline assignment: CDR1 SGHDN and CDR2 FVKESK. Trimming pared 4 bases from V and 5 bases from J, leaving 23 bases between. CDR3 nucleotide sequence: TGTGCCAGCAGCCGTCCCTTATTGCGGGGACAGACAACCGGGGAGCTGTTTTTT. It codes for CASSRPLLRGQTTGELFF.

This clonotype showed up just once. A read error may account for a junction end that differs from germline. The chain employs TRBV9 and TRBJ2-1; D not resolved. The CDR3 spans 13 residues. Germline V CDR1 and CDR2: SGDLS, YYNGEE. The CDR3, as DNA: TGTGCCAGCAGCGACAACTCCTACAATGAGCAGTCCTTC. It yields the protein CASSDNSYNEQSF.

This clonotype was recorded at least ten times. This chain links TRBV19 with TRBJ2-2; TRBD2 matches 9 bases. The germline V gene encodes CDR1 LNHDA and CDR2 SQIVND (reference sequence). Trimming cost V 7 bases and J 5 bases; bases outside gene matches: 11. The CDR3 runs 16 residues. CDR3 nucleotides: TGTGCCAGTAACAAGCTAGCGGGATTTGGGACCGGGGAGCTGTTTTTT. Amino acid sequence: CASNKLAGFGTGELFF.

As for this clonotype: A read error may be the cause here, since a much bigger clone is one base away. V usage is TRBV4-1 and J usage is TRBJ2-7, with D uncertain. CDR1 and CDR2 from the germline V gene are MGHRA and YSYEKL. The CDR3 is 16 residues long. Trimming cost V 3 bases and J 2 bases, with 17 bases left between them. CDR3 DNA sequence: TGCGCCAGCAGCCAGGTACAACAGATTTCGGCCTACGAGCAGTACTTC. It specifies CASSQVQQISAYEQYF.

In this sample, this clonotype turned up once. This chain connects TRBV4-2 to TRBJ2-4; weak D call: TRBD2 (6 bases). V lost 8 bases and J 7 bases, leaving 24 bases between the germline ends. The CDR3 length is 16 residues. From germline, CDR1 is LGHNA and CDR2 YNFKEQ. Here the CDR3 DNA reads TGTGCCAGCGGCCGAGGGCAGGGCGGGGTAGGGAACATTCAGTACTTC. This codes for CASGRGQGGVGNIQYF.

This clonotype was seen a handful of times. This may be a read error: a much more frequent sequence differs by one nucleotide. The chain links TRBV29-1 to TRBJ1-1, with TRBD1 identical over 7 bases. The CDR3 sequence is 12 residues long. CDR1 is SQVTM, CDR2 ANQGSEA, per germline. In nucleotides, the CDR3 is TGCGGCGTGGGACAGCGGAACACTGAAGCTTTCTTT. It yields the protein CGVGQRNTEAFF.

This clonotype appeared a single time. No conserved phenylalanine or tryptophan ends this CDR3, so it is likely a read error. The chain recombines TRBV3-1 with TRBJ2-2, with no clear D. V gave up 5 bases and J gave up 5 bases, with 24 bases separating them. The CDR3 consists of 18 residues. CDR1 and CDR2 (germline): LGHDT, YNNKEL (reference sequence). The CDR3 loop is CASSRVFPISGLTGELFS. In DNA, the CDR3 is TGTGCCAGCAGCAGGGTTTTTCCCATTTCAGGCTTGACCGGGGAGCTGTTTTCT.

This clonotype was counted many times. CDR3 sequence: CSALAGLSNEQFF. The CDR3 nucleotides are TGCAGTGCTCTAGCGGGACTAAGCAATGAGCAGTTCTTC. V is TRBV20-1 and J is TRBJ2-1, with 9 bases fitting TRBD2. This CDR3 is 13 amino acids long. Germline V gene sequence: CDR1 DFQATT, CDR2 SNEGSKA (reference sequence). Trimming at V came to 5 bases and at J to 6 bases, leaving 5 bases not matched to a gene.

Note on this clonotype: This may arise from a read error, as a much more abundant clone is one base away. V usage is TRBV10-2 and J usage is TRBJ1-6; no clear D gene. This CDR3 contains 15 residues. In germline, CDR1 is WSHSY, CDR2 SAAADI. CDR3 sequence (DNA): TGCGCCAGCAGTGAGCAAACCTGGGAGGATTCACCCCCCCACTTT. Amino acids: CASSEQTWEDSPPHF.

This clonotype was detected ten times or more. This chain links TRBV10-1 with TRBJ2-1; TRBD2 agrees at 12 bases. The CDR3 covers 15 residues. CDR1 and CDR2 from the germline V gene are WNHNN and SYGVQD (reference sequence). V gave up 4 bases and J gave up 8 bases; unmatched junction bases: 6. CDR3 sequence: CASSARTSGKDEQFF. The CDR3 DNA follows: TGCGCCAGCAGTGCCCGGACTAGCGGGAAGGATGAGCAGTTCTTC.

This clonotype has a count of ten or more. This chain joins TRBV24-1 and TRBJ1-1, with a tentative D call TRBD1 (6 bases). The germline gives CDR1 KGHDR, CDR2 SFDVKD. This CDR3 is 16 amino acids long. Trimming shortened V by 3 bases and J by 5 bases, and 18 bases separated the two germline ends. CDR3 bases: TGTGCCACCAGTGATGGGGGAATTGGGGGGCGAACTGAAGCTTTCTTT. Translation gives CATSDGGIGGRTEAFF.

This clonotype appeared many times. CDR3 region: CASSLAGGLNYGYTF. The CDR3 region has the DNA TGTGCCAGCAGTTTAGCAGGGGGCCTAAACTATGGCTACACCTTC. The chain employs TRBV28 and TRBJ1-2, with 8 bases matching TRBD1. The V segment lost 2 bases and the J segment 2 bases; nucleotides outside the gene matches: 4. The CDR3 totals 15 residues. Germline CDR1 and CDR2: MDHEN and SYDVKM.

The sample holds many counts of this clonotype. The V call is TRBV6-1, the J call TRBJ1-5; 9 nucleotides agree with TRBD1. The V segment lost 4 bases and the J segment 2 bases; nucleotides outside the gene matches: 15. CDR1 MNHNS and CDR2 SASEGT come from the germline V gene. There are 19 residues in the CDR3. The CDR3 protein is CASSVSSGTGIWGNQPQHF. CDR3 nucleotide sequence: TGTGCCAGCAGTGTTTCCTCCGGGACAGGGATTTGGGGCAATCAGCCCCAGCATTTT.

Many counts were recorded for this clonotype. This rearrangement joins TRBV5-8 to TRBJ1-3; D not resolved. Between the trimmed V and J ends, which lost 5 bases and 0 bases, there was a span of 9 bases. The CDR3 is 14 amino acids. Germline V gene data show CDR1 as SGHTS and CDR2 as YDEGEE. CDR3 bases: TGTGCCAGCAGACCACGTTACTCTGGAAACACCATATATTTT. This gives the protein CASRPRYSGNTIYF.

As concerns this clonotype: A much larger clone sits a single nucleotide away, making a read error possible. This CDR3 is CASSLYAPISFSETQYF. As DNA, the CDR3 is TGTGCCAGCAGCTTGTATGCTCCCATTTCTTTCTCTGAGACCCAGTACTTC. This rearrangement joins TRBV3-1 to TRBJ2-5; D uncertain. The V gene lost 5 bases and the J gene lost 5 bases, with 24 bases spanning the gap. Germline V CDR1 and CDR2: LGHDT, YNNKEL (reference sequence). The CDR3 sequence is 17 residues long.

As regards this clonotype: This may stem from a read error, because a much larger clone lies one nucleotide away. V is TRBV6-5 and J is TRBJ1-3; D unresolved. Germline CDR1 is MNHEY and CDR2 is SVGAGI. The CDR3 length is 11 residues. The CDR3 loop is CVSSVQAPRYF. The DNA of the CDR3 is TGTGTCAGCAGTGTTCAGGCCCCGAGATATTTT.

This clonotype showed up just once. One base away lies a much larger clone, so this may be a sequencing read error. This rearrangement joins TRBV3-1 to TRBJ2-1, with TRBD2 matching 7 bases. J lost 6 bases, V lost 4 bases, and 12 bases had no gene match. The CDR3 runs to 16 residues. Germline V CDR1 and CDR2: LGHDT, YNNKEL (reference sequence). The DNA of the CDR3 is TGTGCCAGCAGCCTTACTAGGGCTAGCGGCCTCAATGAGCAGTTCTTC. Protein sequence: CASSLTRASGLNEQFF.

This clonotype was found once. A read error may explain this, as a much larger clone is one base away. In nucleotides, the CDR3 is TGTGCCAGCAGTTCTGCTAGCTGGGATGAGCAGTTCTTC. It specifies CASSSASWDEQFF. This chain joins TRBV12-3 or TRBV12-4 and TRBJ2-1; a possible D gene is TRBD2 (5 bases). The CDR3 has 13 amino acids. V was shortened by 4 bases and J by 8 bases, with 12 bases between the two germline ends.